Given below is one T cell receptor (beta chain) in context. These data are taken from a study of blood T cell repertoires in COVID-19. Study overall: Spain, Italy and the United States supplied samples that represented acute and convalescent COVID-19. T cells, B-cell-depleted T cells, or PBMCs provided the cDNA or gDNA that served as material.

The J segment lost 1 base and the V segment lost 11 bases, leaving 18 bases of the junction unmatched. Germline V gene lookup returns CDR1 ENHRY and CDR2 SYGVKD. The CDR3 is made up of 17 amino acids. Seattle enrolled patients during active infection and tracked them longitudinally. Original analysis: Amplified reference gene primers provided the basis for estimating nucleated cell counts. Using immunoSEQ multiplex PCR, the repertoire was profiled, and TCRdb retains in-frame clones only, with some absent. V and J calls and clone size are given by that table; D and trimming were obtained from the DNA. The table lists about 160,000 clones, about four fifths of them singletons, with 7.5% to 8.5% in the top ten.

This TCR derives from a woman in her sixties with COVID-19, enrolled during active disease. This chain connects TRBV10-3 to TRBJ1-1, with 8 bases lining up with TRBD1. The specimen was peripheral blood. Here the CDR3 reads CASKSVSGGGRNTEAFF. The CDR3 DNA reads TGTGCCTCAAAAAGCGTATCAGGGGGCGGAAGGAACACTGAAGCTTTCTTT.